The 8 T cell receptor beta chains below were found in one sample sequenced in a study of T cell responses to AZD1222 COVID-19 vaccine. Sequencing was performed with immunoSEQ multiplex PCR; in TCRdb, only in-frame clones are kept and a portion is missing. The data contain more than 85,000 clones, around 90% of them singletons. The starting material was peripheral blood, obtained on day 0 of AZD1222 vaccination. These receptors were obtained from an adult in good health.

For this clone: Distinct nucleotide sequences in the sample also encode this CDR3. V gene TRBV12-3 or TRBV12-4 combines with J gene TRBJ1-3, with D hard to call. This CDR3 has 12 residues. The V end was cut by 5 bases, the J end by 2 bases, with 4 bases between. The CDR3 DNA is TGTGCCAGCAGTCTGACTGGAAACACCATATATTTT. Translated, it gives CASSLTGNTIYF.

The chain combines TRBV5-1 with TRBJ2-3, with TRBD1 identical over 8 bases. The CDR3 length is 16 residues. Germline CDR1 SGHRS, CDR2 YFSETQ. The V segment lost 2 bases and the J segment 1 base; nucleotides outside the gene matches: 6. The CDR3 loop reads CASSFLPGQGTDTQYF. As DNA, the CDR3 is TGCGCCAGCAGCTTCCTACCGGGACAGGGCACAGATACGCAGTATTTT.

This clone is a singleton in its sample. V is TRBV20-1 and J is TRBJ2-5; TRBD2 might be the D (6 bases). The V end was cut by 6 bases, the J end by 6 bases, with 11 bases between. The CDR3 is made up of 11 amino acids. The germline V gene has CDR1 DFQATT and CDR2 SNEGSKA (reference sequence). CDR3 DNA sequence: TGCAGTGCCCCGGCGGGACAGACCCAGTACTTC. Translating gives CSAPAGQTQYF.

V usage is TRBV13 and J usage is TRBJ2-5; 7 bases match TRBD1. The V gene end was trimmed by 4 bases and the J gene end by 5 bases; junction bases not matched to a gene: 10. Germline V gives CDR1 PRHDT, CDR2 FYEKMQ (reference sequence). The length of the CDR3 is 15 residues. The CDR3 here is CASSSGTADGETQYF. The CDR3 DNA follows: TGTGCCAGCAGCTCAGGGACAGCCGATGGGGAGACCCAGTACTTC.

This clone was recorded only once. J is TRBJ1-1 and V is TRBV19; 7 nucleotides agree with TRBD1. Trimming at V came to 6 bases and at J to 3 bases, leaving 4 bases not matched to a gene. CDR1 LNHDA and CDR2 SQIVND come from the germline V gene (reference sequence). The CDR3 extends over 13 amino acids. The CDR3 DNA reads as TGTGCCAGTAGACCGACAGGGTACACTGAAGCTTTCTTT. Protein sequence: CASRPTGYTEAFF.

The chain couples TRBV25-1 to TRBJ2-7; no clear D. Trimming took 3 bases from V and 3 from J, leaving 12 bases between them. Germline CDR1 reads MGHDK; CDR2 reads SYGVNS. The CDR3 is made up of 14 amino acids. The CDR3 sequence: CASSDFAQSYEQYF. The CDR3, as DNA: TGTGCCAGCAGTGATTTTGCACAGAGCTACGAGCAGTACTTC.

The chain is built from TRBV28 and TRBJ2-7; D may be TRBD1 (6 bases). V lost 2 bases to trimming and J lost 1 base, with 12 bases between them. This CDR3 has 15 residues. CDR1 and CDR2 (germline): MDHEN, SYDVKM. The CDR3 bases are TGTGCCAGCAGTTTAAGGGGGACGGTATCCTACGAGCAGTACTTC. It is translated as CASSLRGTVSYEQYF.

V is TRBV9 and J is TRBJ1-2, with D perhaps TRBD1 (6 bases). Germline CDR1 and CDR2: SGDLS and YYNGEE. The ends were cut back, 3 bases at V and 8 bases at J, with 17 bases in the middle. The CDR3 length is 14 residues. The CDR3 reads CASSAFDRSGGYTF. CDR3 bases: TGTGCCAGCAGCGCCTTCGACAGGTCGGGAGGCTACACCTTC.